The following is a TCR beta chain sequence with its context. This clone has just one count. Its antigen is not yet known. The sample holds no much larger clone one base away, and base qualities are not on file. V and J lose 6 bases and 7 bases, and a span of 6 bases separates them. Taken from the germline V gene, the CDR1 and CDR2 loops are SQVTM and ANQGSEA. The CDR3 numbers 9 residues from cysteine through phenylalanine. Only the CDR3 part of the read is kept: 27 bases, read in frame from the first base. This specimen's treatment or condition label, interpreted: oral pan-JAK inhibitor, 5-10 mg twice daily. Peripheral blood and lesional scalp punch biopsies were obtained from patients with alopecia areata. PBMCs were separated by density centrifugation and stained for CD3, CD4 and CD8, after which CD4+ and CD8+ T cells were sorted on a FACSAria. This specimen comes from a study of CD8+ T cells in alopecia areata (dated by TCRdb to between 2017 and 2018). A note on the overall study: Treated patients were enrolled in an open-label pilot trial of oral tofacitinib at 5 to 10 mg twice daily for moderate-to-severe alopecia areata. Patients received tofacitinib for 6 to 18 months and were then followed off drug for 6 months to check for delayed response and recurrence. Disease severity in treated patients was measured with the SALT score, which quantifies the percentage of affected scalp surface area. To study T cell clonal expansion in alopecia areata, the researchers applied high-throughput TCRbeta sequencing to both the C3H/HeJ mouse model and human patients. Scalp tissue and sorted CD4+ and CD8+ peripheral blood T cells from patchy and totalis/universalis alopecia areata patients and from healthy controls were covered by human TCRbeta sequencing. Tofacitinib-treated patients had biopsies at baseline and at 4 and 24 weeks of treatment, with a later scalp biopsy in several patients. Scalp clonality was compared among normal scalp (n=4), patchy alopecia areata scalp (n=8), and alopecia totalis/universalis scalp (n=8). RNA was extracted with the PAXgene miRNA kit for fixed scalp, the miRNeasy kit for PBMCs, and the RNeasy kit for mouse skin. Amplification of TCRbeta CDR3 regions was done by immunoSEQ multiplex PCR using 35 Vbeta forward primers and 13 Jbeta reverse primers. The paper as a whole reports these results and caveats: Scalp TCR repertoire analysis is complicated because resident alphabeta T cells in normal human skin are also sequenced, whereas mouse skin is dominated by gammadelta T cells. Shared TCR sequences between patients were less evident than in mice, which may be partly attributable to HLA diversity in the patient population. Because the treated cohort was small and had only one nonresponder, larger studies are needed to examine links between baseline CD8+ expansion and response. Tofacitinib significantly decreased scalp clonality and the number of expanded CD8+ clones among the top 100 scalp clones. Compared with normal scalp, lesional scalp, particularly in alopecia totalis/universalis, had higher clonality and more expanded CD8+ clones, which suggests antigenic drive. Many expanded lesional clones were found to persist in scalp and blood during tofacitinib treatment, and relapse after treatment cessation may be partly explained by this persistence.

Libraries were constructed by the immunoSEQ multiplex PCR assay. For TCR sequencing, RNA was extracted from every sample and reverse transcribed into cDNA to serve as template. First-strand cDNA was synthesized using SuperScript III with a 2:1 mix of oligo-dT and random hexamers. A synthetic immune receptor repertoire was used to assess amplification bias, and residual bias was removed computationally. Per the source publication's procedure: Raw reads were preprocessed to remove errors, and CDR3 was defined according to IMGT conventions as the region from the conserved cysteine to phenylalanine. Clonality was computed as 1 minus the Shannon entropy, with the entropy normalized by log2 of the number of productive unique TCRs. Whether each scalp clone was CD4 or CD8 was inferred by checking scalp TCRbeta sequences against the CD4 and CD8 repertoires from sorted blood. This is the immuneACCESS table as TCRdb keeps it, with only in-frame sequences that have V and J called. A part of the clones is gone; compared with another copy, unresolved V genes explain less than half, and the rest is unexplained. The V and J calls and the clone size are those of that table, but D and trimming were determined from the DNA. The sample contains approximately 100,000 clones, over 75% of them found a single time. The ten largest clones represent approximately 10% of the sample.

The TCR sequence derives from a human donor with alopecia areata. The source material was CD8+ T cells sorted from blood, sampled between weeks 30 and 35, from a patient treated with tofacitinib. The rearranged segments are TRBV29-1 and TRBJ1-1; the D gene identity is not certain. The encoded CDR3 is CSVEGEAFF. The nucleotide sequence reads TGCAGCGTGGAGGGTGAAGCTTTCTTT.